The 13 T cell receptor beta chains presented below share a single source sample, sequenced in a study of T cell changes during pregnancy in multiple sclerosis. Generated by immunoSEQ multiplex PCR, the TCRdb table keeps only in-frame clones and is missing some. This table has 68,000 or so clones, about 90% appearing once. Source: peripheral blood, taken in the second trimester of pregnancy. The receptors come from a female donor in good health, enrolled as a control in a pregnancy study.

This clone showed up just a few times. In nucleotides, the CDR3 is TGTGCCAGCAGCTTAGTCAACGAGCAGTACTTC. Its protein product is CASSLVNEQYF. The chain carries TRBV7-8 and TRBJ2-7, with unresolved D. This CDR3 contains 11 residues. The germline gives CDR1 SGHVS, CDR2 FQNEAQ. V was clipped by 1 base and J by 5 bases, with 3 bases between them.

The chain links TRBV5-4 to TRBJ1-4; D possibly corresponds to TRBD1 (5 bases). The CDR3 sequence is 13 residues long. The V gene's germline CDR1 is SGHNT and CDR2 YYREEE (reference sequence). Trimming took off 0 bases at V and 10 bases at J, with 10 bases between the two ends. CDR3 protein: CASSLADGGKLFF. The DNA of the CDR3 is TGTGCCAGCAGCTTGGCCGACGGGGGAAAACTGTTTTTT.

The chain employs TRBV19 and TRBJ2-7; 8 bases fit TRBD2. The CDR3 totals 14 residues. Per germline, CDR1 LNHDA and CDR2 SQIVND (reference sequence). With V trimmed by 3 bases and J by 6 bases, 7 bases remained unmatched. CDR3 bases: TGTGCCAGTAGTATGGGACTAGAGATGGGCGAGCAGTACTTC. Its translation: CASSMGLEMGEQYF. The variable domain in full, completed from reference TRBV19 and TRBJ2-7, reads DGGITQSPKYLFRKEGQNVTLSCEQNLNHDAMYWYRQDPGQGLRLIYYSQIVNDFQKGDIAEGYSVSREKKESFPLTVTSAQKNPTAFYLCASSMGLEMGEQYFGPGTRLTVT.

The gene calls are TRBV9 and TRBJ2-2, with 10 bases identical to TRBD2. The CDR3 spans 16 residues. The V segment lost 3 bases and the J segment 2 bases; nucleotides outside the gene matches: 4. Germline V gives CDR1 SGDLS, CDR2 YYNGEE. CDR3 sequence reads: CASSAWTSGNTGELFF. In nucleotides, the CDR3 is TGTGCCAGCAGCGCCTGGACTAGCGGCAACACCGGGGAGCTGTTTTTT.

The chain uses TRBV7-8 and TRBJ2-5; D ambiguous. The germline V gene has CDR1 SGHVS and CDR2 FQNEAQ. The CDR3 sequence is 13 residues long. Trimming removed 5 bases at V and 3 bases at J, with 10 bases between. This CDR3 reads CASSPPIEETQYF. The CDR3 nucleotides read TGTGCCAGCAGCCCTCCTATTGAAGAGACCCAGTACTTC.

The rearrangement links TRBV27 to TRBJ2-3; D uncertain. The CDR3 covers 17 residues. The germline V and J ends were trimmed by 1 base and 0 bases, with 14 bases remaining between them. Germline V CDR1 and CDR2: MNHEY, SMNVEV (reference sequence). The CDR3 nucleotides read TGTGCCAGCAGTTTATTACCCAGGCTCTTTAGCACAGATACGCAGTATTTT. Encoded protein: CASSLLPRLFSTDTQYF.

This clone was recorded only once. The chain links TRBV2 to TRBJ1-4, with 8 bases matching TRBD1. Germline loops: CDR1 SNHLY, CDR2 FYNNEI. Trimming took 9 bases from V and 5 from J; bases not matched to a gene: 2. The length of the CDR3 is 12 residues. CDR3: CARDRENEKLFF. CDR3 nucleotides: TGTGCCAGGGACAGGGAGAATGAAAAACTGTTTTTT. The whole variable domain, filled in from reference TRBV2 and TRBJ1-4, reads EPEVTQTPSHQVTQMGQEVILRCVPISNHLYFYWYRQILGQKVEFLVSFYNNEISEKSEIFDDQFSVERPDGSNFTLKIRSTKLEDSAMYFCARDRENEKLFFGSGTQLSVL.

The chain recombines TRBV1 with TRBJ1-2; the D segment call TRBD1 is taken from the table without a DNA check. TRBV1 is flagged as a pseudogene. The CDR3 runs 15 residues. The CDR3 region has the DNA TGCACCAGCAGCCAAGCCGGCAGGGGGCTTTATGGCTACACCTTC. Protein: CTSSQAGRGLYGYTF.

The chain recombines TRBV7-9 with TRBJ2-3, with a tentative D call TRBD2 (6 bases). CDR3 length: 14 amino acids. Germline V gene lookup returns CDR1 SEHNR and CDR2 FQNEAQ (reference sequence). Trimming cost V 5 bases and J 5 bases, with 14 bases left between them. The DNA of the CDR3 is TGTGCCAGCAGCCCCGGACCCGGGGGAGATACGCAGTATTTT. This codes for CASSPGPGGDTQYF.

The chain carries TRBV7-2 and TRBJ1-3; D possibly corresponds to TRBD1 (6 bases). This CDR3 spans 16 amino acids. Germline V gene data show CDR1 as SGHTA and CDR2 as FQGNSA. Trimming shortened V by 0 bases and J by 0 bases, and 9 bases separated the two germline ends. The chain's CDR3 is CASSLARGSSGNTIYF. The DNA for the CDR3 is TGTGCCAGCAGCTTAGCCAGGGGCAGCTCTGGAAACACCATATATTTT. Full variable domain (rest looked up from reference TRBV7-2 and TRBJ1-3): GAGVSQSPSNKVTEKGKDVELRCDPISGHTALYWYRQSLGQGLEFLIYFQGNSAPDKSGLPSDRFSAERTGGSVSTLTIQRTQQEDSAVYLCASSLARGSSGNTIYFGEGSWLTVV.

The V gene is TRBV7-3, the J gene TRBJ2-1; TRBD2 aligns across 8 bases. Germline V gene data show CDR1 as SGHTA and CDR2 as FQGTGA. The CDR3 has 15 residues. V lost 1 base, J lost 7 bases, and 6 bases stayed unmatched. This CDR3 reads CASSLRGLDGNEQFF. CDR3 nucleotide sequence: TGTGCCAGCAGCTTAAGGGGACTAGACGGGAATGAGCAGTTCTTC.

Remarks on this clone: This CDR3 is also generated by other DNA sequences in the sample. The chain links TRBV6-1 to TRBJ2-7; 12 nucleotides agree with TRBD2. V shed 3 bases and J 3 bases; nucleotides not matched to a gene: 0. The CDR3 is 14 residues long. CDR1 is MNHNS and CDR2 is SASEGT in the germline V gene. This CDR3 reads CASSEGLAGYEQYF. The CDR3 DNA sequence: TGTGCCAGCAGTGAGGGACTAGCGGGCTACGAGCAGTACTTC.

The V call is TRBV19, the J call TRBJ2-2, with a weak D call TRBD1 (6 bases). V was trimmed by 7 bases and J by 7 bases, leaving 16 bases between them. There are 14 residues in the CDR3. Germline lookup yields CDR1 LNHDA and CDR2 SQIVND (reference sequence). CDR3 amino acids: CASKNRVSFGELFF. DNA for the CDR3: TGTGCCAGTAAGAACAGGGTTAGTTTCGGGGAGCTGTTTTTT.